The rows below give T cell receptor beta chains drawn from one sample of a study of OX40 agonist ivuxolimab in advanced cancers. The data were produced by immunoSEQ multiplex PCR, yet TCRdb's version contains in-frame clones alone and is incomplete. The sample lists 150,000 to 190,000 clones, 85% to 95% occurring once. The material sequenced was CD4+ or CD8+ T cells sorted from blood, taken in a trial of the OX40 agonist ivuxolimab. The receptors shown here come from an adult with an advanced solid tumor such as melanoma, head and neck, liver or kidney cancer. The CDR3 runs from the conserved cysteine through the conserved F or W. The D gene is left open where the match is weak. Some rows have no size entry. The others give once, few or many, or a class for an expanded clone.

d_call	v_call	j_call	clone_size	cdr3_nt	cdr3_aa
TRBD2	TRBV10-1	TRBJ2-2	.	TGCGCCAGCAGTGCTAGGACTAGCCCAACCGGGGAGCTGTTTTTT	CASSARTSPTGELFF
.	TRBV7-2	TRBJ2-7	.	TGTGCCAGCAGCCCCGTCCCCCGAGCCAGCGAGCAGTACTTC	CASSPVPRASEQYF
.	TRBV9	TRBJ2-3	.	TGTGCCAGCAGCGTAGAAAGAGATACGCAGTATTTT	CASSVERDTQYF
.	TRBV19	TRBJ1-2	.	TGTGCCAGCGCCCCGGGCAGGGTCGTGTCCGGCTACACCTTC	CASAPGRVVSGYTF
.	TRBV4-1	TRBJ2-3	once	TGCGCCAGCAGCCATTTGGGACGGACCTCCTCCGGAGATACGCAGTATTTT	CASSHLGRTSSGDTQYF
.	TRBV30	TRBJ1-6	once	TGTGCCTGGAGTTTCGCTACGGGATCACCCCTCCACTTT	CAWSFATGSPLHF
TRBD1	TRBV2	TRBJ1-2	.	TGTGCCAGCAGTGATACCCGGACAGGGAGGGGCTACACCTTC	CASSDTRTGRGYTF
.	TRBV7-2	TRBJ2-7	.	TGTGCCAGCAGCTTAGGACCGAGCTTCTCCTACGAGCAGTACTTC	CASSLGPSFSYEQYF
.	TRBV7-8	TRBJ1-6	.	TGTGCCAGCAGGGAACGGGACACTACCCTCTCCTATAATTCACCCCTCCACTTT	CASRERDTTLSYNSPLHF
.	TRBV11-2	TRBJ2-7	.	TGTGCCAGCAGCATGCCAGGTAAACCCTACGAGCAGTACTTC	CASSMPGKPYEQYF
.	TRBV7-9	TRBJ2-3	.	TGTGCCAGCAGCTTAGTGTCTGGCACAGATACGCAGTATTTT	CASSLVSGTDTQYF
.	TRBV6-5	TRBJ2-7	.	TGTGCCAGCAACCGACAGTTTGGGGACTACGAGCAGTACTTC	CASNRQFGDYEQYF
TRBD2	TRBV9	TRBJ2-1	.	TGTGCCAGCAGCGCTAGCGGGGGAGGGTACAATGAGCAGTTCTTC	CASSASGGGYNEQFF
.	TRBV4-1	TRBJ1-2	.	TGCGCCAGCAGCCAAGTAGGGGTTGGCTACACCTTC	CASSQVGVGYTF
TRBD2	TRBV19	TRBJ2-2	.	TGTGCCAGTACTCGAGCGGGGGGGAACACCGGGGAGCTGTTTTTT	CASTRAGGNTGELFF
TRBD1	TRBV4-2	TRBJ2-7	.	TGTGCCAGCAGCCCTGAGGGACAGGGCTCCTACGAGCAGTACTTC	CASSPEGQGSYEQYF
.	TRBV9	TRBJ2-5	.	TGTGCCAGCAGTCGGGGACCCTTGGGGGAGACCCAGTACTTC	CASSRGPLGETQYF
.	TRBV28	TRBJ2-3	.	TGTGCCAGCAGTGAACTCATCCGGGACGGTAGCACAGATACGCAGTATTTT	CASSELIRDGSTDTQYF
.	TRBV5-4	TRBJ2-7	.	TGTGCCAGCAGCTACGACCTGGCTGGGTACGAGCAGTACTTC	CASSYDLAGYEQYF
.	TRBV19	TRBJ1-1	.	TGTGCCAGTAGTATATCCGGGAGTAGAACTGAAGCTTTCTTT	CASSISGSRTEAFF
.	TRBV7-3	TRBJ2-2	.	TGTGCCAGCAGCTTAAGGGCAGCGAACACCGGGGAGCTGTTTTTT	CASSLRAANTGELFF
.	TRBV18	TRBJ1-4	.	TGTGCCAGCTCGCCGAGTGCGACGAGGAATGAAAAACTGTTTTTT	CASSPSATRNEKLFF